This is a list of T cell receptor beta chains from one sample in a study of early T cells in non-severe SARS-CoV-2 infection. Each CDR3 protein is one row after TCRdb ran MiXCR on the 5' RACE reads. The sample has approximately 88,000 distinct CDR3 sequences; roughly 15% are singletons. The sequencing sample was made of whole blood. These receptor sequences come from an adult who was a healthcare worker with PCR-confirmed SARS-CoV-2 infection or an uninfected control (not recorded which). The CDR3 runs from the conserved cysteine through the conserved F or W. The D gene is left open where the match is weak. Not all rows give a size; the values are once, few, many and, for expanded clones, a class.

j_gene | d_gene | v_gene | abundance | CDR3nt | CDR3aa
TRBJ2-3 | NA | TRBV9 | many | TGTGCCAGCAGCGTAGAGCCCTTCGTGTCAGGTGATACGCAGTATTTT | CASSVEPFVSGDTQYF
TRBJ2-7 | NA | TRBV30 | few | TGTGCCTGGAGTGGGACTATGATGAAGCAGTACTTC | CAWSGTMMKQYF
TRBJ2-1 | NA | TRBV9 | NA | TGTGCCAGCAGCTCTTTAGGAAATGAGCAGTTCTTC | CASSSLGNEQFF
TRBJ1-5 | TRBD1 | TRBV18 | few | TGTGCCAGCTCCCCAATGACAGGGGCGGGACAGCCCCAGCATTTT | CASSPMTGAGQPQHF
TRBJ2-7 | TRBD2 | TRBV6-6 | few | TGTGCCAGCAGTTCTAGCGGGGGGCCGACCTACGAGCAGTACTTC | CASSSSGGPTYEQYF
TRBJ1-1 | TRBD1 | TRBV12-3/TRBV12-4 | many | TGTGCCAGCAGTCCGCGACAGGGTAACACTGAAGCTTTCTTT | CASSPRQGNTEAFF
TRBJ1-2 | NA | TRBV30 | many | TGTGCCTGGAGTCCCCCCCCGGGCTATGGCTACACCTTC | CAWSPPPGYGYTF
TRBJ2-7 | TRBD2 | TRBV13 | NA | TGTGCCAGCCGTAGCGGGGCCTACTCCTACGAGCAGTACTTC | CASRSGAYSYEQYF
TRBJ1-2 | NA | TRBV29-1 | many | TGCAGCGTGAGCGGCAACGGGGGATATGGCTACACCTTC | CSVSGNGGYGYTF
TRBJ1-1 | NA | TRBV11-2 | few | TGTGCCAGCAGCTTAGAGTTGAGGCACACTGAAGCTTTCTTT | CASSLELRHTEAFF
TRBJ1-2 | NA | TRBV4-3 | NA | TGCGCCAGCAGCCAAGATAAGACCAGGGGTGATGGCTACACCTTC | CASSQDKTRGDGYTF
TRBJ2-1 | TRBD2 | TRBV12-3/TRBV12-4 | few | TGTGCCAGCACTCCGACTAGCAGTGAGCAGTTCTTC | CASTPTSSEQFF
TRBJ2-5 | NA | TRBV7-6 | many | TGTGCCAGCAGCGAGACAGGAACGGAGACCCAGTACTTC | CASSETGTETQYF